The TCR beta chain described here comes from a study of T cell responses to AZD1222 COVID-19 vaccine. Germline trimming cut 1 base from V and 4 bases from J; bases unmatched to any gene: 4. The CDR3 is 16 amino acids. Germline V gives CDR1 MNHEY, CDR2 SVGEGT. Repertoires were generated with immunoSEQ multiplex PCR, while TCRdb's copy carries only in-frame clones and drops some. The sample lists 100,000 to 150,000 clones, approximately 90% occurring once. V is TRBV6-2 or TRBV6-3 and J is TRBJ2-3; 11 bases are shared with TRBD2. This receptor was identified in an adult who received the AZD1222 COVID-19 vaccine. Here the sequenced sample was peripheral blood, taken 28 days after the second AZD1222 dose. CDR3 sequence reads: CASSYFLAGGSDTQYF. CDR3 sequence (DNA): TGTGCCAGCAGTTACTTCCTAGCGGGAGGCTCAGATACGCAGTATTTT.